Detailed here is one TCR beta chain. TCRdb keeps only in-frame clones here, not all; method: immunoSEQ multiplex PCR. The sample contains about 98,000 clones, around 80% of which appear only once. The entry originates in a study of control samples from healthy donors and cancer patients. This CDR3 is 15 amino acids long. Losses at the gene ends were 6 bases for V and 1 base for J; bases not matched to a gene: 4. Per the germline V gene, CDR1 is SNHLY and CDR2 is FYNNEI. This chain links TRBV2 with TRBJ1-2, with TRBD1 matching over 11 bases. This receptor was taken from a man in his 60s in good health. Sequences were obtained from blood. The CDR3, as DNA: TGTGCCAGCAGCCGGGACAGGGGGTTTAACTATGGCTACACCTTC. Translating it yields CASSRDRGFNYGYTF.